These 24 T cell receptor beta chains were all obtained from the same sample, sequenced in a study of OX40 agonist ivuxolimab in advanced cancers. Method: immunoSEQ multiplex PCR; TCRdb's copy keeps in-frame clones and lacks some. Among tens of thousands of clones listed, less than 95% were seen once. The sample consisted of CD4+ or CD8+ T cells sorted from blood, taken in a trial of the OX40 agonist ivuxolimab. Receptors were obtained from an adult with an advanced solid tumor such as melanoma, head and neck, liver or kidney cancer.

The chain links TRBV30 to TRBJ2-5; D uncertain. The CDR3 loop spans 13 amino acids. The V end lost 1 base, the J end lost 5 bases, and 11 bases lay between the germline ends. Germline-derived CDR1 and CDR2 are GTSNPN and SVGIG (reference sequence). CDR3 region: CAWSGSASETQYF. Here the CDR3 DNA reads TGTGCCTGGAGTGGCTCAGCAAGTGAGACCCAGTACTTC.

The CDR3 loop is CASSRGSGEKLFF. CDR3 in DNA: TGTGCCAGCAGCCGAGGATCGGGTGAAAAACTGTTTTTT. The chain carries TRBV14 and TRBJ1-4; the D is unclear. This CDR3 has 13 residues. Trimming removed 4 bases at V and 7 bases at J, with 10 bases between. Looked up from germline, CDR1 is SGHDN and CDR2 is FVKESK.

The chain recombines TRBV9 with TRBJ1-1, with TRBD1 matching over 9 bases. CDR3 length: 21 residues. Germline lookup yields CDR1 SGDLS and CDR2 YYNGEE. V shed 3 bases, J shed 3 bases, and the junction held 24 bases outside the gene matches. The CDR3 DNA follows: TGTGCCAGCAGCGGATCCGGGACAGGGCGTCCGAGGGCCCTCTTAGACACTGAAGCTTTCTTT. Translating gives CASSGSGTGRPRALLDTEAFF. Drawing the rest from reference TRBV9 and TRBJ1-1, the complete variable domain is DSGVTQTPKHLITATGQRVTLRCSPRSGDLSVYWYQQSLDQGLQFLIQYYNGEERAKGNILERFSAQQFPDLHSELNLSSLELGDSALYFCASSGSGTGRPRALLDTEAFFGQGTRLTVV.

The chain recombines TRBV7-6 with TRBJ1-2; a weak D match, TRBD1 (5 bases). Germline CDR1 reads SGHVS; CDR2 reads FNYEAQ. The CDR3 spans 13 residues. Between the trimmed V and J ends, which lost 9 bases and 3 bases, there was a span of 14 bases. The CDR3 DNA follows: TGTGCCAGTTCCCCAGGGACCGACTATGGCTACACCTTC. It is translated as CASSPGTDYGYTF. Variable domain in full (rest from reference TRBV7-6 and TRBJ1-2): GAGVSQSPRYKVTKRGQDVALRCDPISGHVSLYWYRQALGQGPEFLTYFNYEAQQDKSGLPNDRFSAERPEGSISTLTIQRTEQRDSAMYRCASSPGTDYGYTFGSGTRLTVV.

V gene TRBV5-1 combines with J gene TRBJ1-2, with 8 bases matching TRBD1. Trimming took 4 bases from V and 6 from J; bases not matched to a gene: 8. This CDR3 has 14 amino acids. In germline, CDR1 is SGHRS, CDR2 YFSETQ. The CDR3 spells CASSRTDRGHGYTF. In nucleotides, the CDR3 is TGCGCCAGCAGCCGTACTGACAGGGGCCATGGCTACACCTTC.

This clone was seen a few times. The rearrangement uses TRBV30 and TRBJ1-5; TRBD1 agrees at 10 bases. The germline gives CDR1 GTSNPN, CDR2 SVGIG (reference sequence). The CDR3 is 12 residues long. The ends lost 7 bases at V and 5 bases at J; junction bases unmatched: 2. The DNA of the CDR3 is TGTGCCTCGGGACAGGGGTATCAGCCCCAGCATTTT. This sequence encodes CASGQGYQPQHF.

The chain recombines TRBV7-9 with TRBJ1-2; D is unclear. Trimming took off 4 bases at V and 0 bases at J, with 12 bases between the two ends. From germline, CDR1 is SEHNR and CDR2 FQNEAQ (reference sequence). This CDR3 contains 15 residues. The CDR3 region is CASSSREGANYGYTF. As DNA, the CDR3 is TGTGCCAGCAGCTCCCGCGAGGGAGCTAACTATGGCTACACCTTC.

Details on this clone: One end of the junction fails to match germline, which may point to a read error. CDR3 sequence (DNA): TGTGCCAGCAGCTCCCCCTGGACAGGGGATGGCCACACCTTC. Its protein is CASSSPWTGDGHTF. The chain is built from TRBV5-8 and TRBJ1-2, with 9 bases aligning to TRBD1. Per germline, CDR1 SGHTS and CDR2 YDEGEE. The CDR3 length is 14 residues.

The table lists this clone with a few counts. CDR3 amino acids: CASDGGQSGPQHF. CDR3 nucleotides: TGTGCCAGTGATGGCGGTCAATCAGGGCCCCAGCATTTT. The rearrangement joins TRBV19 to TRBJ1-5; no definite D call. Trimming pared 8 bases from V and 9 bases from J, leaving 17 bases between. This CDR3 has 13 amino acids. Germline V gene sequence: CDR1 LNHDA, CDR2 SQIVND (reference sequence).

J is TRBJ2-5 and V is TRBV5-1, with a weak D call TRBD1 (5 bases). The germline gives CDR1 SGHRS, CDR2 YFSETQ. The CDR3 is 14 amino acids. Trimming took 6 bases from V and 4 from J, leaving 16 bases between them. In nucleotides, the CDR3 is TGCGCCAGCACAGTCGGCAGTGGGGCAGAGACCCAGTACTTC. Its protein is CASTVGSGAETQYF. Variable domain in full (rest from reference TRBV5-1 and TRBJ2-5): KAGVTQTPRYLIKTRGQQVTLSCSPISGHRSVSWYQQTPGQGLQFLFEYFSETQRNKGNFPGRFSGRQFSNSRSEMNVSTLELGDSALYLCASTVGSGAETQYFGPGTRLLVL.

V is TRBV5-6 and J is TRBJ1-1; 7 bases agree with TRBD1. The CDR3 consists of 12 residues. The junction had 4 bases not matched to a gene; V was cut back by 1 base and J by 10 bases. The V gene's germline CDR1 is SGHDT and CDR2 YYEEEE. CDR3 nucleotide sequence: TGTGCCAGCAGCTTGTACAACAGGGGAGCTTTCTTT. It is translated as CASSLYNRGAFF. Filled out from reference TRBV5-6 and TRBJ1-1, the complete variable domain reads DAGVTQSPTHLIKTRGQQVTLRCSPKSGHDTVSWYQQALGQGPQFIFQYYEEEERQRGNFPDRFSGHQFPNYSSELNVNALLLGDSALYLCASSLYNRGAFFGQGTRLTVV.

The gene calls are TRBV6-6 and TRBJ2-5; TRBD2 is a possible D gene (7 bases). The CDR3 has 12 residues. Germline CDR1 and CDR2: MNHNY and SVGAGI (reference sequence). With 1 base removed from V and 9 bases from J, the gap between germline ends came to 9 bases. The CDR3 is CASSYWGGAQYF. In DNA, the CDR3 is TGTGCCAGCAGTTACTGGGGGGGCGCCCAGTACTTC.

The chain employs TRBV7-2 and TRBJ1-1; no clear D. Germline values: CDR1 SGHTA, CDR2 FQGNSA. Trimming shortened V by 2 bases and J by 1 base, and 5 bases separated the two germline ends. The CDR3 sequence is 13 residues long. The CDR3 bases are TGTGCCAGCAGCTTAAACGCGAACACTGAAGCTTTCTTT. Translated: CASSLNANTEAFF. The variable domain in full, with the rest retrieved from reference TRBV7-2 and TRBJ1-1, is GAGVSQSPSNKVTEKGKDVELRCDPISGHTALYWYRQSLGQGLEFLIYFQGNSAPDKSGLPSDRFSAERTGGSVSTLTIQRTQQEDSAVYLCASSLNANTEAFFGQGTRLTVV.

This clone has more than one count but fewer than ten. The chain uses TRBV28 and TRBJ1-6; unclear D gene. The germline V and J ends were trimmed by 1 base and 10 bases, with 5 bases remaining between them. The germline CDR1 and CDR2 sequences are MDHEN and SYDVKM. The CDR3 consists of 12 residues. The CDR3 DNA reads TGTGCCAGCAGTTTATACGGGTCACCCCTCCACTTT. Protein sequence: CASSLYGSPLHF.

This clone was picked up a small number of times. The rearrangement joins TRBV30 to TRBJ1-1; D call uncertain. The CDR3 contains 13 residues. Germline values: CDR1 GTSNPN, CDR2 SVGIG (reference sequence). Trimming left V 5 bases short and J 7 bases short, with 17 bases between. The CDR3 loop is CAWASSFVFEAFF. The CDR3 bases are TGTGCCTGGGCGAGCTCCTTCGTTTTTGAAGCTTTCTTT.

The CDR3 coding sequence is TGTGCCAGTAGTATGAGCTGGGAGGAGACCCAGTACTTC. It translates to CASSMSWEETQYF. The chain employs TRBV19 and TRBJ2-5; weak D call: TRBD2 (5 bases). CDR1 and CDR2 (germline): LNHDA, SQIVND (reference sequence). The V gene lost 3 bases and the J gene lost 5 bases, with 10 bases spanning the gap. This CDR3 spans 13 amino acids. The variable domain in full, completed from reference TRBV19 and TRBJ2-5, reads DGGITQSPKYLFRKEGQNVTLSCEQNLNHDAMYWYRQDPGQGLRLIYYSQIVNDFQKGDIAEGYSVSREKKESFPLTVTSAQKNPTAFYLCASSMSWEETQYFGPGTRLLVL.

V usage is TRBV18 and J usage is TRBJ2-7, with D unclear. The germline gives CDR1 KGHSH, CDR2 LQKENI. This CDR3 has 13 residues. V lost 5 bases and J 1 base, leaving 9 bases between the germline ends. The CDR3 DNA follows: TGTGCCAGCTCAAGAGCACAATCCTACGAGCAGTACTTC. This translates into CASSRAQSYEQYF.

The chain joins TRBV2 to TRBJ1-2; D is possibly TRBD1 (6 bases). CDR1 and CDR2 (germline): SNHLY, FYNNEI. V lost 7 bases and J 2 bases, leaving 14 bases between the germline ends. This CDR3 contains 14 residues. The CDR3 DNA reads TGTGCCAGCATGTGGGACCAGGGGAACTATGGCTACACCTTC. Its translation: CASMWDQGNYGYTF.

The J gene is TRBJ2-3, the V gene TRBV6-1; maybe TRBD2 (7 bases). The V and J ends lost 5 bases and 5 bases respectively, with 14 bases between them. CDR3 length: 14 amino acids. The germline V gene encodes CDR1 MNHNS and CDR2 SASEGT. The CDR3 region is CASSSRGAVDTQYF. In DNA, the CDR3 is TGTGCCAGCAGTAGCCGGGGGGCGGTAGATACGCAGTATTTT.

The V and J genes are TRBV7-9 and TRBJ2-3; maybe TRBD2 (6 bases). CDR3 size: 15 residues. Germline CDR1 and CDR2: SEHNR and FQNEAQ (reference sequence). The V gene lost 2 bases and the J gene lost 1 base, with 10 bases spanning the gap. Written as DNA, the CDR3 is TGTGCCAGCAGCTTATGGGCGGGGCGCACAGATACGCAGTATTTT. Residues: CASSLWAGRTDTQYF.

The chain links TRBV28 to TRBJ1-5, with D unresolved. CDR3 length equals 13 residues. From germline, CDR1 is MDHEN and CDR2 SYDVKM. The V and J ends lost 7 bases and 2 bases respectively, with 9 bases between them. The CDR3 reads CASTVFRNQPQHF. The CDR3 DNA sequence: TGTGCCAGCACCGTATTCCGCAATCAGCCCCAGCATTTT. Variable domain in full (rest from reference TRBV28 and TRBJ1-5): DVKVTQSSRYLVKRTGEKVFLECVQDMDHENMFWYRQDPGLGLRLIYFSYDVKMKEKGDIPEGYSVSREKKERFSLILESASTNQTSMYLCASTVFRNQPQHFGDGTRLSIL.

The V call is TRBV5-5, the J call TRBJ2-7; maybe TRBD2 (5 bases). The CDR3 has 12 residues. V gave up 2 bases and J gave up 8 bases, with 11 bases separating them. In germline, CDR1 is SGHKS, CDR2 YYEKEE (reference sequence). The CDR3 region is CASSFFTGKQYV. DNA of the CDR3: TGTGCCAGCAGCTTTTTCACGGGAAAGCAGTACGTC.

This clone came up once. This sequence joins TRBV6-5 and TRBJ2-5, with TRBD2 matching over 7 bases. V dropped 5 bases and J dropped 0; count of bases not matched to a gene: 3. Germline-derived CDR1 and CDR2 are MNHEY and SVGAGI. The CDR3 extends over 14 amino acids. Here the CDR3 reads CASSKAGYQETQYF. CDR3 DNA: TGTGCCAGCAGTAAAGCGGGGTACCAAGAGACCCAGTACTTC.

The chain links TRBV7-2 to TRBJ2-3; D ambiguous. Germline lookup yields CDR1 SGHTA and CDR2 FQGNSA. The germline V and J ends were trimmed by 2 bases and 2 bases, with 8 bases remaining between them. The CDR3 sequence is 14 residues long. The DNA of the CDR3 is TGTGCCAGCAGCTTACTCGAATACACAGATACGCAGTATTTT. Encoded protein: CASSLLEYTDTQYF.